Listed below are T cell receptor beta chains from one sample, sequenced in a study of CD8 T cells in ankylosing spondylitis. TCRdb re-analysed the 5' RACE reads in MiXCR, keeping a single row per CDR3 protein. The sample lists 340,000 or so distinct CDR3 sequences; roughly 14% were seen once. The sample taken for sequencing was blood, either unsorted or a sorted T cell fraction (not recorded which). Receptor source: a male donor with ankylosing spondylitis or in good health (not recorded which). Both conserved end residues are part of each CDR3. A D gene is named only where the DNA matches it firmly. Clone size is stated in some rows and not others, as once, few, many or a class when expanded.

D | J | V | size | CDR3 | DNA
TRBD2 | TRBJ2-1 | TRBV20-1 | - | CSASRPASGDGQFF | TGCAGTGCTAGCCGACCGGCTAGCGGGGACGGGCAGTTCTTC
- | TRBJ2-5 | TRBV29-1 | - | CSASETQYF | TGCAGCGCCTCAGAGACCCAGTACTTC
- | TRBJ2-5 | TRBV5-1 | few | CASSLKKREETQYF | TGCGCCAGCAGCTTGAAAAAGAGGGAGGAGACCCAGTACTTC
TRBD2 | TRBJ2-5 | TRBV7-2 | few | CASSLGLAGAQETQYF | TGTGCCAGCAGCTTGGGACTAGCGGGGGCCCAAGAGACCCAGTACTTC
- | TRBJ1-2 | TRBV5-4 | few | CASRQSRTGNYGYTF | TGTGCCAGCAGGCAGTCGAGAACGGGGAACTATGGCTACACCTTC
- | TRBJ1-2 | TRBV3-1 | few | CASSQELAYGYTF | TGTGCCAGCAGCCAAGAATTGGCTTATGGCTACACCTTC
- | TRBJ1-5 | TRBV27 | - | CASSPGTWGNQPQHF | TGTGCCAGCAGCCCCGGGACCTGGGGCAATCAGCCCCAGCATTTT
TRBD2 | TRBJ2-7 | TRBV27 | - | CASSLFSGRTNYEQYF | TGTGCCAGCAGTTTATTTAGCGGGAGGACGAACTACGAGCAGTACTTC
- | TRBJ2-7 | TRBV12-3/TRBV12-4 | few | CASSLRVGQISYEQYF | TGTGCCAGCAGTTTAAGAGTCGGACAGATCTCCTACGAGCAGTACTTC
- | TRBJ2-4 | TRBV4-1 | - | CASSQEGNLAKNIQYF | TGCGCCAGCAGCCAAGAAGGGAACCTAGCCAAAAACATTCAGTACTTC
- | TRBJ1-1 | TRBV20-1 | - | CSVPGTEAFF | TGCAGTGTTCCGGGAACTGAAGCTTTCTTT
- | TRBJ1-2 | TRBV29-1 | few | CSVEIGRTSGGYTF | TGCAGCGTTGAAATCGGCAGGACCTCCGGGGGCTACACCTTC
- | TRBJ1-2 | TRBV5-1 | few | CASREGGGYTF | TGCGCCAGCAGAGAAGGAGGGGGCTACACCTTC
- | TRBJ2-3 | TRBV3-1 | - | CASSQEASAPRNTQYF | TGTGCCAGCAGCCAAGAGGCTAGCGCGCCTAGGAATACGCAGTATTTT
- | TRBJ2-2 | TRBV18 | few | CASSRGSINERTGELFF | TGTGCCAGCTCACGCGGGTCGATTAACGAACGAACCGGGGAGCTGTTTTTT
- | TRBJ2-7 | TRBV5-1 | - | CASSFGASSYEQYF | TGCGCCAGCAGCTTTGGGGCTAGCTCCTACGAGCAGTACTTC
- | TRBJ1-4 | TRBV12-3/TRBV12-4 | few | CASSGRGATNEKLFF | TGTGCCAGCAGTGGTCGGGGGGCAACTAATGAAAAACTGTTTTTT
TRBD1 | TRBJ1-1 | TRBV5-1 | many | CASSWAGTGGTEAFF | TGCGCCAGCAGCTGGGCCGGGACAGGTGGGACTGAAGCTTTCTTT
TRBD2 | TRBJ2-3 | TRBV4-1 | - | CASSQDSPRGRFTDTQYF | TGCGCCAGCAGCCAAGATTCCCCCCGCGGGAGGTTTACAGATACGCAGTATTTT
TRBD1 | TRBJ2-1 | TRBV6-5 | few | CASSYQTGGLYNEQFF | TGTGCCAGCAGTTACCAGACAGGGGGGCTCTACAATGAGCAGTTCTTC